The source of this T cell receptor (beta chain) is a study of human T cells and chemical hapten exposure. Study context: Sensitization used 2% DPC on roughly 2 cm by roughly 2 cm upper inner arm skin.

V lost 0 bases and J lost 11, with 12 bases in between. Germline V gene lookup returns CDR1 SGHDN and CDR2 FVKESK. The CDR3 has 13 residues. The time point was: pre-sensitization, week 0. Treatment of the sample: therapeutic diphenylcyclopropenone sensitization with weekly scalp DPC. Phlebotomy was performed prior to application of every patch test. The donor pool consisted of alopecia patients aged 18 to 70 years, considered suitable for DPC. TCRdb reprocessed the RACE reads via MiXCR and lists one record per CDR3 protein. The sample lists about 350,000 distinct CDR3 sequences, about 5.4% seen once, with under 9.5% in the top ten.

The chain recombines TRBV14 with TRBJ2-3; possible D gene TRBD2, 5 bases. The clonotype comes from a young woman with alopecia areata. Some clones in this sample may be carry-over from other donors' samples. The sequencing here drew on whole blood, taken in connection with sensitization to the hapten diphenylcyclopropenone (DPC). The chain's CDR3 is CASSQDGGLGQYF. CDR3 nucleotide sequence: TGTGCCAGCAGCCAAGACGGAGGACTGGGGCAGTATTTT.